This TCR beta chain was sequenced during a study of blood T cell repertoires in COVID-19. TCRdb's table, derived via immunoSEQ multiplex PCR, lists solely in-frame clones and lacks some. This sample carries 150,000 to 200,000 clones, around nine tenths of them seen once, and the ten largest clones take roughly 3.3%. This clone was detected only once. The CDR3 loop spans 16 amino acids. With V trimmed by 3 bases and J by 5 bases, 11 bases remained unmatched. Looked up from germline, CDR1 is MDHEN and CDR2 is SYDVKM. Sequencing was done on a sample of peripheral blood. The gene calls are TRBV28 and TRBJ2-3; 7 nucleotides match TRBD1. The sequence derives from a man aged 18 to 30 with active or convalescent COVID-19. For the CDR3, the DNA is TGTGCCAGCAGTTTGATAGGAAGGGGGCTTCAAGATACGCAGTATTTT. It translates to CASSLIGRGLQDTQYF.